This T cell receptor beta chain was retrieved from a study of identical twins. All donors comprised healthy Caucasians. Each CDR3 protein is one row after TCRdb ran MiXCR on the 5' RACE reads. The sample records approximately 670,000 distinct CDR3 sequences, around 6.1% being singletons. V lost 0 bases, J lost 9 bases, and 10 bases stayed unmatched. There are 16 residues in the CDR3. From germline, CDR1 is SGHVS and CDR2 FQNEAQ. This clonotype was observed many times. V usage is TRBV7-8 and J usage is TRBJ1-2, with 10 bases lining up with TRBD1. The material sequenced was naive T cells sorted from blood. The sequence was obtained from a man aged 18 to 30 in good health. CDR3 nucleotides: TGTGCCAGCAGCTTAGCGGCCGGGACAGGGGTTTTTCGCTACACCTTC. This gives the protein CASSLAAGTGVFRYTF.